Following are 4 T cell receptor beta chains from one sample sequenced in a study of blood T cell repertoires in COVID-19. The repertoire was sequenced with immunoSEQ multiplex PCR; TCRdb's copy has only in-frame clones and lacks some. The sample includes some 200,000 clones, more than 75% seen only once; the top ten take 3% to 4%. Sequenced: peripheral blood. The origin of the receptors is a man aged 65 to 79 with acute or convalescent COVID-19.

CDR3 nucleotides: TGTGCCAGCAGCCCGTACAATGAGCAGTTCTTC. Protein: CASSPYNEQFF. This rearrangement joins TRBV4-2 to TRBJ2-1; D is unclear. From germline, CDR1 is LGHNA and CDR2 YNFKEQ. The V gene lost 4 bases and the J gene lost 4 bases, with 2 bases spanning the gap. The CDR3 is made up of 11 amino acids.

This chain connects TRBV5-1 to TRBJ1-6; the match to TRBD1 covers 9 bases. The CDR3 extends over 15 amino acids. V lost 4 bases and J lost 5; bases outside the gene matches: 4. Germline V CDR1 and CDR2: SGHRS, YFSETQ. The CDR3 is CASSNGQGNNSPLHF. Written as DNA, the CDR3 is TGCGCCAGCAGCAACGGACAGGGGAATAATTCACCCCTCCACTTT.

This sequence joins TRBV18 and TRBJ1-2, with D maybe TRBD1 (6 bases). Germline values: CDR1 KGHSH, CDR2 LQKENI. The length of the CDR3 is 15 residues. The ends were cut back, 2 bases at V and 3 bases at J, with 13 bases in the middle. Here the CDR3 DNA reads TGTGCCAGCTCACCAGGCCAACAGGGCTACTATGGCTACACCTTC. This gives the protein CASSPGQQGYYGYTF.

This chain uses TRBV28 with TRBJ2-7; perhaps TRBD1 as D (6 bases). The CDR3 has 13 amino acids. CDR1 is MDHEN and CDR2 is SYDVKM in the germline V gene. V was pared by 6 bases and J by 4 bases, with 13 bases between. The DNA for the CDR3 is TGTGCCAGCAGGATCGCACAGGGTTACGAGCAGTACTTC. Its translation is CASRIAQGYEQYF. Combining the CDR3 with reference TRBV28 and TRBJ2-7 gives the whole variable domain DVKVTQSSRYLVKRTGEKVFLECVQDMDHENMFWYRQDPGLGLRLIYFSYDVKMKEKGDIPEGYSVSREKKERFSLILESASTNQTSMYLCASRIAQGYEQYFGPGTRLTVT.